These 17 T cell receptor beta chains were sequenced from one sample in a study of T cells expressing NK-cell markers. TCRdb reprocessed the 5' RACE reads; each CDR3 protein has one entry and no DNA is given. Across some 460,000 distinct CDR3 sequences, the top ten clones capture about 1.5% of the sample. Material: blood T cells: a sorted CD56 or NKG2C T cell subset, CD4+ or CD8+ T cells, or bulk PBMC T cells (not recorded which). These receptors were obtained from a woman aged 50 to 60 in good health.

The V call is TRBV20-1, the J call TRBJ1-3. The CDR3 consists of 14 residues. Germline assignment: CDR1 DFQATT and CDR2 SNEGSKA (reference sequence). The CDR3 spells CSARDESSGNTIYF.

The chain couples TRBV20-1 to TRBJ1-2; TCRdb indicates TRBD1, and absent DNA this call remains unverified. Germline V gene sequence: CDR1 DFQATT, CDR2 SNEGSKA (reference sequence). This CDR3 has 15 amino acids. The CDR3 is CSAALDRGRGYGYTF.

The chain recombines TRBV5-1 with TRBJ2-1; lacking DNA, the TRBD2 call made by TCRdb goes unchecked. CDR1 is SGHRS and CDR2 is YFSETQ in the germline V gene. The CDR3 is 13 residues long. The CDR3 protein is CASGSTRNNEQFF.

The CDR3 is CASSNRAHTDTQYF. The rearrangement joins TRBV10-2 to TRBJ2-3; TCRdb selects TRBD1, and the lack of DNA leaves this call unchecked. Germline V gene lookup returns CDR1 WSHSY and CDR2 SAAADI. The CDR3 is 14 residues long.

The genes are TRBV7-2 and TRBJ1-3; absent DNA, TCRdb's TRBD1 call cannot be checked. Looked up from germline, CDR1 is SGHTA and CDR2 is FQGNSA. The CDR3 loop spans 14 amino acids. The CDR3 protein is CASSLAHRGNTIYF.

V usage is TRBV25-1 and J usage is TRBJ1-1. The CDR3 runs 14 residues. Germline CDR1 MGHDK, CDR2 SYGVNS. CDR3 sequence: CASSDVGVFTEAFF. Full variable domain (outside the CDR3, taken from reference TRBV25-1 and TRBJ1-1): EADIYQTPRYLVIGTGKKITLECSQTMGHDKMYWYQQDPGMELHLIHYSYGVNSTEKGDLSSESTVSRIRTEHFPLTLESARPSHTSQYLCASSDVGVFTEAFFGQGTRLTVV.

The rearrangement uses TRBV5-1 and TRBJ2-7; as DNA is missing, the TRBD2 call by TCRdb cannot be tested. The CDR3 totals 15 residues. CDR1 and CDR2 (germline): SGHRS, YFSETQ. The CDR3 sequence: CASSRLAGGFYEQYF.

The chain recombines TRBV10-1 with TRBJ2-1; lacking DNA, the TRBD2 call made by TCRdb goes unchecked. The germline V gene has CDR1 WNHNN and CDR2 SYGVQD (reference sequence). The CDR3 length is 15 residues. Here the CDR3 reads CASSGPVGLANEQFF.

The chain uses TRBV29-1 and TRBJ2-7; TCRdb's D call of TRBD1 is untestable without DNA. This CDR3 region has 12 residues. CDR1 SQVTM and CDR2 ANQGSEA come from the germline V gene. The CDR3 region is CSAGTGEYEQYF.

CDR3 amino acids: CSVERDDPNTGELFF. The chain uses TRBV29-1 and TRBJ2-2; checking the TCRdb D call of TRBD1 is not possible without DNA. Germline loops: CDR1 SQVTM, CDR2 ANQGSEA. This CDR3 has 15 residues.

The CDR3: CASSLAGGSGYTF. The chain employs TRBV5-1 and TRBJ1-2; lacking DNA, the TRBD1 call made by TCRdb goes unchecked. The CDR3 spans 13 residues. Germline V gene data show CDR1 as SGHRS and CDR2 as YFSETQ.

The chain recombines TRBV28 with TRBJ2-3; TCRdb's assignment of TRBD2 cannot be checked, as there is no DNA. CDR1 and CDR2 from the germline V gene are MDHEN and SYDVKM. This CDR3 spans 15 amino acids. CDR3 sequence: CASSLPGGGSDTQYF.

The J gene is TRBJ2-1, the V gene TRBV27. This CDR3 region has 15 residues. Germline V gene lookup returns CDR1 MNHEY and CDR2 SMNVEV (reference sequence). CDR3 loop: CASSSSKSQYNEQFF.

This chain links TRBV9 with TRBJ1-1; TCRdb's D call, TRBD1, is unchecked because there is no DNA. This CDR3 has 15 amino acids. Germline values: CDR1 SGDLS, CDR2 YYNGEE. The CDR3 sequence: CASSVNGQGHTEAFF.

This chain's CDR3 is CASSPTPGVSGGYTF. The chain employs TRBV7-9 and TRBJ1-2; the TCRdb call, TRBD1, lacks DNA for checking. The length of the CDR3 is 15 residues. The germline V gene has CDR1 SEHNR and CDR2 FQNEAQ (reference sequence). Combining the CDR3 with reference TRBV7-9 and TRBJ1-2 gives the whole variable domain DTGVSQNPRHKITKRGQNVTFRCDPISEHNRLYWYRQTLGQGPEFLTYFQNEAQLEKSRLLSDRFSAERPKGSFSTLEIQRTEQGDSAMYLCASSPTPGVSGGYTFGSGTRLTVV.

The chain has TRBV18 and TRBJ2-5; TCRdb designates TRBD1, a call that cannot be tested without DNA. This CDR3 region has 16 residues. Germline V lookup: CDR1 KGHSH, CDR2 LQKENI. The CDR3 here is CASSPLYQGSMETQYF.

CDR3 sequence reads: CASSIRGMGTEAFF. This chain links TRBV19 with TRBJ1-1. Looked up from germline, CDR1 is LNHDA and CDR2 is SQIVND (reference sequence). The CDR3 totals 14 residues.